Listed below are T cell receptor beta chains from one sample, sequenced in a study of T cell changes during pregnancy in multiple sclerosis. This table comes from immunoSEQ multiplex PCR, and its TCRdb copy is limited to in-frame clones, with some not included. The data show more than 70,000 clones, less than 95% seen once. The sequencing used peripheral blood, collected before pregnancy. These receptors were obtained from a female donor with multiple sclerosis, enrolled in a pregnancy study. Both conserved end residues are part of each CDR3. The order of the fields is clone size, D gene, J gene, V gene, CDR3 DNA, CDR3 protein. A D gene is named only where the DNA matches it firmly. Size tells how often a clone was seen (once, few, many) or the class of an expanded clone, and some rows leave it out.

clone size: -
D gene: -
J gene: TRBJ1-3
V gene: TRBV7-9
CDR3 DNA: TGTGCCAGCAGCTCTCTAACCCCCGGTGGAAACACCATATATTTT
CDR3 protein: CASSSLTPGGNTIYF

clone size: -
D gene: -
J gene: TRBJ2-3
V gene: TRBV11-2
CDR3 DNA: TGTGCCAGCAGCCCTACTCGGGTGAGCACAGATACGCAGTATTTT
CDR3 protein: CASSPTRVSTDTQYF

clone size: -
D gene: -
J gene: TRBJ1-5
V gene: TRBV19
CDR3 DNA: TGTGCCAGTGGGGCTGAACAGGGTACCATAGGTAGCAATCAGCCCCAGCATTTT
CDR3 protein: CASGAEQGTIGSNQPQHF

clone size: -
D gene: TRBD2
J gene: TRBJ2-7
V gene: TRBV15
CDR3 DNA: TGTGCCACCAGCACACTAGCGGGAGGAAGGTCCTACGAGCAGTACTTC
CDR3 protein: CATSTLAGGRSYEQYF

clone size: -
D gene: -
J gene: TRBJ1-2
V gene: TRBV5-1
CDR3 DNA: TGCGCCAGCAGCCCTGGGGGGGGCCGGGACTATGGCTACACCTTC
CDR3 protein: CASSPGGGRDYGYTF

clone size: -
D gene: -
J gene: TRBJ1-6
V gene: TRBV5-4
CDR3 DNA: TGTGCCAGCAGCCCCCATAGGGGGGGGCTGGAGTCACCCCTCCACTTT
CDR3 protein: CASSPHRGGLESPLHF

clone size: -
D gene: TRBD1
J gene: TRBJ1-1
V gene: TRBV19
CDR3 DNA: TGTGCCAGTAGCCTGGACAGGCGGGCCGAAGCTTTCTTT
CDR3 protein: CASSLDRRAEAFF

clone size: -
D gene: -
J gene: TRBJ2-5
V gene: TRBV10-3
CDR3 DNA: TGTGCCACTCGCGGTGTAGAGGAGACCCAGTACTTC
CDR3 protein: CATRGVEETQYF

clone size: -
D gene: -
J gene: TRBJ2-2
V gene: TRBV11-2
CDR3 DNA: TGTGCCAGCAGCCCCGGGACATTCACCGGGGAGCTGTTTTTT
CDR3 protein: CASSPGTFTGELFF

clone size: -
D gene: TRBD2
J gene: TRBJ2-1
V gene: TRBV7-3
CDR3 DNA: TGTGCCAGCAGCCCCGGGACTAGCGGGGGGGCCCCCTACAATGAGCAGTTCTTC
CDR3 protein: CASSPGTSGGAPYNEQFF

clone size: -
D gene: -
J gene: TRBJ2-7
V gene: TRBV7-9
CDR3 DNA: TGTGCCAGCAGCTTAGTGGACAGCCTCGAGCAGTACTTC
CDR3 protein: CASSLVDSLEQYF

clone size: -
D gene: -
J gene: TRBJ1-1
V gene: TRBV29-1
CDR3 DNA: TGCAGCGTTGGGTCCAGGGAGAACACTGAAGCTTTCTTT
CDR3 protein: CSVGSRENTEAFF

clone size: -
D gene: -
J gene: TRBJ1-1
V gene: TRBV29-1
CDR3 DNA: TGCAGCGTTGTTACTGAAGGGGCGTTGACCCAAAACACTGAAGCTTTCTTT
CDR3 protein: CSVVTEGALTQNTEAFF

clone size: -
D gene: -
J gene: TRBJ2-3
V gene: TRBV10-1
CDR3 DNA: TGCGCCAGCAGTGGGCAGACAGGAAAAACGACGCAGTATTTT
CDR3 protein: CASSGQTGKTTQYF

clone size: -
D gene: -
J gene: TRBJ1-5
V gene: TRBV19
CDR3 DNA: TGTGCCAGTAGAGACGATGGGACATTTTATAGCAATCAGCCCCAGCATTTT
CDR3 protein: CASRDDGTFYSNQPQHF

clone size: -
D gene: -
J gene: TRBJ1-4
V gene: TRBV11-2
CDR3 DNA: TGTGCCAGCAGCTCACCAGAGGCAACTAATGAAAAACTGTTTTTT
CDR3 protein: CASSSPEATNEKLFF

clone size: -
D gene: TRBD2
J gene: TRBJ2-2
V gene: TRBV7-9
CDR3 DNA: TGTGCCAGCAGTCCAACTAGCGGGAGGACTATGAACACCGGGGAGCTGTTTTTT
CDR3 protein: CASSPTSGRTMNTGELFF

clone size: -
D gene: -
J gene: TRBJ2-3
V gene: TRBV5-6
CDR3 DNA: TGTGCCAGCAGCCCCTGGCGACAGGCGTTCACAGATACGCAGTATTTT
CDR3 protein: CASSPWRQAFTDTQYF

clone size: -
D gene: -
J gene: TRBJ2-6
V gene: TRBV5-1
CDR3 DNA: TGCGCCAGCAGCTTGGGCAGCTCTGGGGCCAACGTCCTGACTTTC
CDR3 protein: CASSLGSSGANVLTF

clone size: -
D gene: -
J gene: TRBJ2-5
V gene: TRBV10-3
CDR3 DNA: TGTGCCATCAGTGAGGGCTACCAAGAGACCCAGTACTTC
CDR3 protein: CAISEGYQETQYF

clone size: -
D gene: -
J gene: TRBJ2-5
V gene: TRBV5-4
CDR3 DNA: TGTGCCAGCAGTCTAGGACGCGATACCCGCGGGGAGACCCAGTACTTC
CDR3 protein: CASSLGRDTRGETQYF

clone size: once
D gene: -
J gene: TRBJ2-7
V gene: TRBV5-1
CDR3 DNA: TGCGCCAGCAGCTTGACCGCAGGCGAGCAGTACTTC
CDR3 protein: CASSLTAGEQYF

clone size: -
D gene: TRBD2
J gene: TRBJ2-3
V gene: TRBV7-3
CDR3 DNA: TGTGCCAGCAGCCTAGCGGGGGGGCCAAGGAGCACAGATACGCAGTATTTT
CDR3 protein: CASSLAGGPRSTDTQYF

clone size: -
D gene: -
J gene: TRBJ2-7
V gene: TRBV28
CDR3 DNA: TGTGCCAGCAGCCCAGTGGCAGACTCTAACTACGAGCAGTACTTC
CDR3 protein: CASSPVADSNYEQYF

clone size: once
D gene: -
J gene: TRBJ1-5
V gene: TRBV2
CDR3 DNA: TGTGCCAGCGGGTGGGTCAGGGGACAGCCCCAGCATTTT
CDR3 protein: CASGWVRGQPQHF

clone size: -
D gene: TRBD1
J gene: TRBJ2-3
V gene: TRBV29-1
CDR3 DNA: TGCAGCGTTGCCGGGACAGGGAACACAGATACGCAGTATTTT
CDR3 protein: CSVAGTGNTDTQYF

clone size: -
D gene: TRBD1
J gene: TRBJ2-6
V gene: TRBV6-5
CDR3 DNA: TGTGCCAGCAGTCGACAGGGTACTGGGGCCAACGTCCTGACTTTC
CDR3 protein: CASSRQGTGANVLTF

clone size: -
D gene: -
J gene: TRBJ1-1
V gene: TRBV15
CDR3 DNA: TGTGCCACCAGCAGATTACAGGGAACCGCTGAAGCTTTCTTT
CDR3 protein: CATSRLQGTAEAFF

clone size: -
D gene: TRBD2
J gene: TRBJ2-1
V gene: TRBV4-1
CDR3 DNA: TGCGCCAGCAGCCCGTCTGGGAGGGTCAATGAGCAGTTCTTC
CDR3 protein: CASSPSGRVNEQFF

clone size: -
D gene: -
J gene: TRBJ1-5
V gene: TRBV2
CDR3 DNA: TGTGCCAGCAGTGCGGGGGGGAACGGCAATCAGCCCCAGCATTTT
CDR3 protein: CASSAGGNGNQPQHF

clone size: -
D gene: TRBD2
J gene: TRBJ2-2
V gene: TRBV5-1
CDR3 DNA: TGCGCCAGCGGGGAAGCGGGGGCGAACACCGGGGAGCTGTTTTTT
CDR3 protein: CASGEAGANTGELFF

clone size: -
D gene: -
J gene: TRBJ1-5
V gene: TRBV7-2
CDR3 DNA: TGTGCCAGCAGCTTAGTGGGGGGGCCCCAGCCCCAGCATTTT
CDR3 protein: CASSLVGGPQPQHF

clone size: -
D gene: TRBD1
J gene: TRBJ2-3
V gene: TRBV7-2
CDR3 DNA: TGTGCCAGCAGCGACAGGGGGGGGACAGATACGCAGTATTTT
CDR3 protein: CASSDRGGTDTQYF

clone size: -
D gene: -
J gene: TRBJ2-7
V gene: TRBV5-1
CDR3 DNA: TGCGCCAGCAGCTTGGAAGCGGTAGCCTACGAGCAGTACTTC
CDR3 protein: CASSLEAVAYEQYF

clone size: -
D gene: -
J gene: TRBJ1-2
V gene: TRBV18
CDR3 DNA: TGTGCCAGCTCACCCGAGCTAGAAGATGGCTACACCTTC
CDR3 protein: CASSPELEDGYTF

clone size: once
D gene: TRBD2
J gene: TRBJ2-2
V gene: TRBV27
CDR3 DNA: TGTGCCAGCAGTTTATCAGGGCTAGCGGGAGCCCCCGGGGAGCTGTTTTTT
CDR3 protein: CASSLSGLAGAPGELFF

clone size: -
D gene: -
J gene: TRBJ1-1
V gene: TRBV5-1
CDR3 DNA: TGCGCCAGCACACGCGAAGAAACGAACACTGAAGCTTTCTTT
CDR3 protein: CASTREETNTEAFF

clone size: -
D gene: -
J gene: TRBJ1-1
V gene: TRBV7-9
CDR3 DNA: TGTGCCAGCAGCTTGAAGCGTGATGCTTTCTTT
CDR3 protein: CASSLKRDAFF

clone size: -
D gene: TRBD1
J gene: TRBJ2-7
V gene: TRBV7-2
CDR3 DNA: TGTGCCAGCAGCCGGTCCGGGACAGGGTTTCAGAACGAGCAGTACTTC
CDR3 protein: CASSRSGTGFQNEQYF

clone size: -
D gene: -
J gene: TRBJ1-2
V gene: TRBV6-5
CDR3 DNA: TGTGCCAGCAGCTACGGGCTCCCTGGCAACTATGGCTACACCTTC
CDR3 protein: CASSYGLPGNYGYTF

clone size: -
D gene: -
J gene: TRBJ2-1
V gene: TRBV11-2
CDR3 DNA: TGTGCCAGCATGAGTGGTCTACAGAGCAATGAGCAGTTCTTC
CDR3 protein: CASMSGLQSNEQFF

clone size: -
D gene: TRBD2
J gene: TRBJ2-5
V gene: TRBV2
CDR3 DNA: TGTGCCAGCGTAGCGGGGGGGCTTCAAGAGACCCAGTACTTC
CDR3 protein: CASVAGGLQETQYF

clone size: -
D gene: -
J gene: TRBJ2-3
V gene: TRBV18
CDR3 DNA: TGTGCCAGCTCACCACTCGGGGGGCCTCGCACAGATACGCAGTATTTT
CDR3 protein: CASSPLGGPRTDTQYF

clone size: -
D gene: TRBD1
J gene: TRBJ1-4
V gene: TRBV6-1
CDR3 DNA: TGTGCCAGCAGTGAACTGGGACAGACTAATGAAAAACTGTTTTTT
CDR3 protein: CASSELGQTNEKLFF

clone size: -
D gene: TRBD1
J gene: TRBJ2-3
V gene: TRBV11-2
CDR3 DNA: TGTGCCAGCAGCTCAGGGGACAGGCTTCGAGATACGCAGTATTTT
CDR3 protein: CASSSGDRLRDTQYF

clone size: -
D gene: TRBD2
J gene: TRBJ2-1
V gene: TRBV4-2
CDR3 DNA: TGTGCCAGCAGCCACCTACAGACTAGCGGGAGGGGGTATGATGAGCAGTTCTTC
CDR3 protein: CASSHLQTSGRGYDEQFF

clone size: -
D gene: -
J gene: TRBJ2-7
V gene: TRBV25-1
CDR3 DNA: TGTGCCAGCAGTGAAGGGGGGGCCCGAACCTACGAGCAGTACTTC
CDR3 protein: CASSEGGARTYEQYF

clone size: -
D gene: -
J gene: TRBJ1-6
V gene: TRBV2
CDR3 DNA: TGTGCCGGGGGCCTTAACTCCTATAATTCACCCCTCCACTTT
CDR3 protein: CAGGLNSYNSPLHF

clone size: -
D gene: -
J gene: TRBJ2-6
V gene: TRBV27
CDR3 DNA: TGTGCCAGCAGTTTATCCCCGACAGGCAGCTCTGGGGCCAACGTCCTGACTTTC
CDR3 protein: CASSLSPTGSSGANVLTF

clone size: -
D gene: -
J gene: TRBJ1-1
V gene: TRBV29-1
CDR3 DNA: TGCAGCGTGAAGACAGTAATCTTGAACACTGAAGCTTTCTTT
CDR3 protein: CSVKTVILNTEAFF

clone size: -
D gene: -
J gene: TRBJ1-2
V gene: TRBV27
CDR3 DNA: TGTGCCAGCAGTTTACAAGGGGACTATGGCTACACCTTC
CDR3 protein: CASSLQGDYGYTF

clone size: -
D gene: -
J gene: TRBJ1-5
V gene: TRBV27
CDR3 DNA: TGTGCCAGCAGTTGGGGCACTGGCAATCAGCCCCAGCATTTT
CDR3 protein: CASSWGTGNQPQHF

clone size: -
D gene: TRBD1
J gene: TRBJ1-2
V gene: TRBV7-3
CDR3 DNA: TGTGCCAGCAGCTTAGGTGGACAGGATGCTAACTATGGCTACACCTTC
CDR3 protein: CASSLGGQDANYGYTF